This T cell receptor beta chain appears in the sequencing data of a study of Ad26.COV2.S vaccination and SARS-CoV-2 variants. The study's findings and limits: Vaccine recipients surpassed placebo recipients in spike-specific TCR breadth.

The CDR3 runs 16 residues. Germline V gene lookup returns CDR1 MNHNY and CDR2 SVGAGI (reference sequence). V lost 2 bases, J lost 4 bases, and 6 bases stayed unmatched. Assay used: immunoSEQ multiplex PCR; TCRdb lists only in-frame clones, some missing. The table lists more than 300,000 clones, 75% to 90% of them singletons, with around 5% in the top ten. Treatment described: around 19 received Ad26.COV2.S at low or high dose, single or two shots; several received placebo; per-sample allocation not given. Repertoires come from day 63 after the first vaccine or placebo injection. To note about this clone: Antigen unknown.

The receptor comes from a person between 18 and 59 years old who received the Ad26.COV2.S COVID-19 vaccine or a placebo. The input for sequencing was peripheral blood, taken in a trial of Ad26.COV2.S vaccine versus placebo. The chain has TRBV6-6 and TRBJ2-3, with 10 bases lining up with TRBD2. CDR3 sequence (DNA): TGTGCCAGCAGTTACCCTCTAGCGGGAGAAGCAGATACGCAGTATTTT. This translates into CASSYPLAGEADTQYF.